This T cell receptor beta chain was captured by sequencing in a study of blood T cell repertoires in COVID-19. Overall study context: The study drew acute and convalescent COVID-19 samples from the United States, Italy and Spain. From T cells, B-cell-depleted T cells, or PBMCs came the material, which was cDNA or gDNA.

Original analysis: Amplification with reference gene primers provided the estimates of nucleated cell counts. Clones were read by immunoSEQ multiplex PCR, and TCRdb kept only the in-frame ones, dropping some. The V and J calls and clone size were taken over from that table, and D and trimming were inferred from the DNA. This sample has under 300,000 clones, with under 90% found just once. The source material was peripheral blood. The source is a woman in her sixties or seventies with active or convalescent COVID-19.

CDR3 amino acids: CASSSGTGDEAFF. The DNA for the CDR3 is TGTGCCAGCTCATCGGGGACAGGGGATGAAGCTTTCTTT. The rearrangement joins TRBV18 to TRBJ1-1; 10 bases fit TRBD1. V shed 5 bases, J shed 7 bases, and the junction held 4 bases outside the gene matches. Germline V gene lookup returns CDR1 KGHSH and CDR2 LQKENI. This CDR3 is 13 amino acids long.